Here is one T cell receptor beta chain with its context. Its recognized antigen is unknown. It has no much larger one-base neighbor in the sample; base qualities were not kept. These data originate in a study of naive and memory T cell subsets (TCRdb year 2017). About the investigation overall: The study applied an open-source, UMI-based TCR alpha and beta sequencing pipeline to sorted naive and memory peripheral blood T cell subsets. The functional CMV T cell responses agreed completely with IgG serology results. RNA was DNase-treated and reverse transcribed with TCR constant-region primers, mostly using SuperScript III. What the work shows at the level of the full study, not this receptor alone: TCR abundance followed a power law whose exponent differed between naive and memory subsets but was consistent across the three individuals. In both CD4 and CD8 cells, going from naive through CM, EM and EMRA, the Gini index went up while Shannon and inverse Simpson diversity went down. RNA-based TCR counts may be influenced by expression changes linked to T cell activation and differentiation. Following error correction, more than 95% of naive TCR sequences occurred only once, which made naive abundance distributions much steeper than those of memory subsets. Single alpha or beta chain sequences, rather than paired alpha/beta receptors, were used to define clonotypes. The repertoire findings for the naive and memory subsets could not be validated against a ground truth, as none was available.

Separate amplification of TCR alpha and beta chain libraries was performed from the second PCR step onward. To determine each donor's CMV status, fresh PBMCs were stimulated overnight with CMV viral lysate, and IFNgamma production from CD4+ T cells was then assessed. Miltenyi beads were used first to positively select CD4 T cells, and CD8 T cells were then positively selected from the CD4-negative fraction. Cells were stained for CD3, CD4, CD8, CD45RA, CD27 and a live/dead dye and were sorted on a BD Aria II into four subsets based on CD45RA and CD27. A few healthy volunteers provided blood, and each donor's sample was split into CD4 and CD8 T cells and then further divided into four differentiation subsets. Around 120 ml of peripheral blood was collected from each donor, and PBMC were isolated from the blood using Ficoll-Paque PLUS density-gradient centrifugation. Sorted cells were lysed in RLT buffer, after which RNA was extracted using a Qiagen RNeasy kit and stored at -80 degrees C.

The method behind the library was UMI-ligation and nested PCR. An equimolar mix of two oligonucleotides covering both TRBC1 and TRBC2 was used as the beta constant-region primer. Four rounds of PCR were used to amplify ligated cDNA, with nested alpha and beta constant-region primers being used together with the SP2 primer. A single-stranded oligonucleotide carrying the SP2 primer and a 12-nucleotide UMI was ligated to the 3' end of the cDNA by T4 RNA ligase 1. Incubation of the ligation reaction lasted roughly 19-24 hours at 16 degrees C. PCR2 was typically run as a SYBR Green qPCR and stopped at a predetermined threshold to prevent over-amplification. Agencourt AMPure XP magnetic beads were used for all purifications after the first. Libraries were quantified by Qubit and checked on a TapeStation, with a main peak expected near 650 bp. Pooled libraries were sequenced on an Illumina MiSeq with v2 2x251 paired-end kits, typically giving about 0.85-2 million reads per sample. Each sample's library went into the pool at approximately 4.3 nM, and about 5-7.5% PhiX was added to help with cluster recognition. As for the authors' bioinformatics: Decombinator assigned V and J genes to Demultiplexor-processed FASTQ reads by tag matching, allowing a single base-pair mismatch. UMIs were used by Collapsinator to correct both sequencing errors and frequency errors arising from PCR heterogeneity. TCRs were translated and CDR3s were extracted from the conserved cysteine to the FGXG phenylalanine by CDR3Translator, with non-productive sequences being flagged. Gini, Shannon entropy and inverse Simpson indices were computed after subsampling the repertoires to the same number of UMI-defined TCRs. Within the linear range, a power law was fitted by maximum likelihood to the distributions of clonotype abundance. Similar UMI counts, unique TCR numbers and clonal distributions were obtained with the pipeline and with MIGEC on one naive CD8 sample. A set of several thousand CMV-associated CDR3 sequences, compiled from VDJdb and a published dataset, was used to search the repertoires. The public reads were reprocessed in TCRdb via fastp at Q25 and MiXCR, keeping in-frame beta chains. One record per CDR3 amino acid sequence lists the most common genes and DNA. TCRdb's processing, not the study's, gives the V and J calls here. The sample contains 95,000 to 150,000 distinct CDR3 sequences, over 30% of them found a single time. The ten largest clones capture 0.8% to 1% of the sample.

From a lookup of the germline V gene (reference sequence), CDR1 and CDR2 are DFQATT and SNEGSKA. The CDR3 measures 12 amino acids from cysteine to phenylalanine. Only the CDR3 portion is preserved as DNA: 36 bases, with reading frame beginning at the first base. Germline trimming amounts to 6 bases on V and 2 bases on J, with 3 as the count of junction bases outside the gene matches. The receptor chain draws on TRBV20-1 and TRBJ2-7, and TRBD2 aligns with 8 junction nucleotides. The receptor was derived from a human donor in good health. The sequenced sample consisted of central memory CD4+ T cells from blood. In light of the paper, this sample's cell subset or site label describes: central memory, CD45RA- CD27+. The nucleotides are TGCAGTGCCCGACTAGCGACCTACGAGCAGTACTTC. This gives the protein CSARLATYEQYF.